This entry lists 30 T cell receptor beta chains sequenced from one sample in a study of cytomegalovirus exposure and HLA in healthy donors. Primers for the PCR totalled 60 Vbeta and 13 Jbeta. Only in-frame clones appear in the TCRdb table, and some are missing; sequencing was by immunoSEQ multiplex PCR. The repertoire consists of 130,000 to 150,000 clones, with 76% occurring once and the leading ten covering around 1.9%. The sequencing input was PBMCs. These TCRs come from a middle-aged woman in good health and CMV-seronegative.

CDR3 residues: CASSSGLAGSSYNEQFF. DNA for the CDR3: TGTGCCAGCAGCTCGGGACTAGCGGGGAGCTCCTACAATGAGCAGTTCTTC. The rearrangement links TRBV5-4 to TRBJ2-1; 13 bases agree with TRBD2. The CDR3 covers 17 residues. Germline loops: CDR1 SGHNT, CDR2 YYREEE (reference sequence). J gave up 0 bases and V 3 bases, and 3 bases lay outside the gene matches.

The V call is TRBV2, the J call TRBJ2-1, with 12 bases matching TRBD2. Germline V gives CDR1 SNHLY, CDR2 FYNNEI. The V gene end was trimmed by 5 bases and the J gene end by 8 bases; junction bases not matched to a gene: 7. The CDR3 length is 15 residues. CDR3 sequence (DNA): TGTGCCAGCAGTCCGACTAGCGGGAGTATCCATGAGCAGTTCTTC. Translated: CASSPTSGSIHEQFF.

The V and J genes are TRBV6-1 and TRBJ2-3; 11 bases line up with TRBD2. The germline CDR1 and CDR2 sequences are MNHNS and SASEGT. V gave up 6 bases and J gave up 4 bases; unmatched junction bases: 3. The CDR3 length is 14 residues. This CDR3 reads CASRTSGNPDTQYF. Written as DNA, the CDR3 is TGTGCCAGCAGGACTAGCGGGAATCCAGATACGCAGTATTTT.

This chain uses TRBV19 with TRBJ1-1; D is perhaps TRBD1 (6 bases). Germline V lookup: CDR1 LNHDA, CDR2 SQIVND (reference sequence). Deletions cut 5 bases from V and 4 bases from J, with 11 bases between. The CDR3 has 13 amino acids. CDR3 protein: CASSSRTVTEAFF. The CDR3 DNA follows: TGTGCCAGTAGTTCGAGGACAGTCACTGAAGCTTTCTTT.

This clone appeared a few times. This chain joins TRBV6-5 and TRBJ2-1, with TRBD2 as a possible D gene (6 bases). From germline, CDR1 is MNHEY and CDR2 SVGAGI. The CDR3 has 14 residues. Trimming took off 2 bases at V and 9 bases at J, with 14 bases between the two ends. The CDR3 nucleotides are TGTGCCAGCAGTTACGTGGGCGGGGAGAGTGAGCAGTTCTTC. It specifies CASSYVGGESEQFF.

This clone appeared once. This chain connects TRBV15 to TRBJ1-1; D is unresolved. The CDR3 has 14 residues. V was trimmed by 0 bases and J by 3 bases, leaving 8 bases between them. CDR1 is LNHNV and CDR2 is YYDKDF in the germline V gene (reference sequence). CDR3 in amino acids: CATSREYGDTEAFF. The CDR3 nucleotides read TGTGCCACCAGCAGAGAATATGGAGACACTGAAGCTTTCTTT.

The rearrangement links TRBV19 to TRBJ2-5; perhaps TRBD2 as D (6 bases). The assigned J gene may be wrong: the sequence end matches TRBJ2-7 better. The CDR3 extends over 14 amino acids. Per germline, CDR1 LNHDA and CDR2 SQIVND (reference sequence). The CDR3: CASSTVAGSYEQYF. The CDR3 coding sequence is TGTGCCAGTAGCACCGTGGCGGGATCCTACGAGCAGTACTTC.

V gene TRBV5-1 combines with J gene TRBJ2-3, with D perhaps matching TRBD2 (5 bases). This CDR3 has 17 amino acids. In germline, CDR1 is SGHRS, CDR2 YFSETQ. The V end lost 0 bases, the J end lost 2 bases, and 16 bases lay between the germline ends. CDR3 DNA: TGCGCCAGCAGCTTGGCGCGCCTAGCAGATTCCACAGATACGCAGTATTTT. Protein: CASSLARLADSTDTQYF.

The chain uses TRBV6-5 and TRBJ1-4; the match to TRBD1 covers 8 bases. Germline V gene lookup returns CDR1 MNHEY and CDR2 SVGAGI. V lost 6 bases to trimming and J lost 5 bases; unmatched junction nucleotides: 5. The CDR3 is 14 residues long. CDR3 sequence reads: CASRPGGRNEKLFF. Here the CDR3 DNA reads TGTGCCAGCAGACCAGGGGGCAGGAATGAAAAACTGTTTTTT.

CDR3 amino acids: CASSPHGARTQNSPLHF. The DNA of the CDR3 is TGTGCCAGTAGTCCCCATGGGGCAAGGACCCAGAATTCACCCCTCCACTTT. This chain uses TRBV19 with TRBJ1-6; TRBD1 is a possible D gene (5 bases). In germline, CDR1 is LNHDA, CDR2 SQIVND (reference sequence). This CDR3 region has 17 residues. V was pared by 5 bases and J by 7 bases, with 21 bases between. Based on the CDR3 plus reference TRBV19 and TRBJ1-6, the full variable domain is DGGITQSPKYLFRKEGQNVTLSCEQNLNHDAMYWYRQDPGQGLRLIYYSQIVNDFQKGDIAEGYSVSREKKESFPLTVTSAQKNPTAFYLCASSPHGARTQNSPLHFGNGTRLTVT.

The chain couples TRBV7-2 to TRBJ2-5; TRBD2 matches at 8 bases. The CDR3 contains 14 residues. CDR1 is SGHTA and CDR2 is FQGNSA in the germline V gene. Trimming removed 5 bases from V and 3 bases from J; junction bases left unmatched: 5. CDR3 nucleotide sequence: TGTGCCAGCAGCCTACAGACTAGCGAAGAGACCCAGTACTTC. Translating it yields CASSLQTSEETQYF.

This clone was seen a few times. The rearrangement uses TRBV2 and TRBJ1-1; 11 nucleotides line up with TRBD1. With 7 bases clipped from V and 3 bases from J, the junction kept 1 base outside the gene matches. Germline V CDR1 and CDR2: SNHLY, FYNNEI. This CDR3 has 13 residues. CDR3 amino acids: CASMGQGDTEAFF. The CDR3 DNA is TGTGCCAGCATGGGACAGGGGGACACTGAAGCTTTCTTT.

This clone was seen only once. This chain links TRBV7-8 with TRBJ1-4, with D perhaps matching TRBD1 (6 bases). V was clipped by 5 bases and J by 8 bases, with 18 bases between them. Germline V gene lookup returns CDR1 SGHVS and CDR2 FQNEAQ. The CDR3 runs 15 residues. CDR3: CASSLNPGVAEKLFF. The CDR3 DNA reads as TGTGCCAGCAGCCTAAACCCAGGGGTCGCCGAAAAACTGTTTTTT.

A remark on this clone: Different DNA sequences within this sample yield the same CDR3. The CDR3: CASSIGRGNTEAFF. The CDR3 nucleotides are TGTGCCAGTAGTATCGGGCGGGGAAACACTGAAGCTTTCTTT. V usage is TRBV19 and J usage is TRBJ1-1, with D unresolved. Per germline, CDR1 LNHDA and CDR2 SQIVND (reference sequence). V lost 3 bases and J lost 2, with 10 bases in between. The CDR3 has 14 residues.

The chain joins TRBV18 to TRBJ1-4; D uncertain. Germline V gives CDR1 KGHSH, CDR2 LQKENI. The CDR3 sequence is 14 residues long. Trimming cost V 1 base and J 14 bases, with 17 bases left between them. CDR3 in amino acids: CASSPQEGGKVLFF. CDR3 nucleotides: TGTGCCAGCTCACCACAGGAAGGAGGGAAGGTGCTGTTTTTT.

The chain employs TRBV29-1 and TRBJ2-2; maybe TRBD2 (6 bases). Germline CDR1 is SQVTM and CDR2 is ANQGSEA. V lost 4 bases to trimming and J lost 4 bases, with 7 bases between them. The CDR3 loop spans 12 amino acids. The CDR3 region is CSVVRGTGELFF. The CDR3 nucleotides are TGCAGCGTTGTGCGGGGCACCGGGGAGCTGTTTTTT.

The chain combines TRBV28 with TRBJ1-2; the match to TRBD1 covers 9 bases. Per germline, CDR1 MDHEN and CDR2 SYDVKM. Losses at the gene ends were 6 bases for V and 6 bases for J; bases not matched to a gene: 17. The CDR3 is 17 residues long. The chain's CDR3 is CASSLEGWGTGWDGYTF. The CDR3 nucleotides are TGTGCCAGCAGCCTAGAAGGATGGGGGACAGGGTGGGATGGCTACACCTTC.

V is TRBV19 and J is TRBJ2-1; 12 bases align to TRBD2. The CDR3 has 14 amino acids. V was pared by 2 bases and J by 9 bases, with 2 bases of the junction left unmatched. Germline CDR1 is LNHDA and CDR2 is SQIVND (reference sequence). CDR3 in amino acids: CASSILAGGGEQFF. The DNA of the CDR3 is TGTGCCAGTAGTATACTAGCGGGGGGGGGTGAGCAGTTCTTC.

This chain connects TRBV6-1 to TRBJ2-1; TRBD1 matches at 11 bases. The CDR3 length is 14 residues. Germline CDR1 and CDR2: MNHNS and SASEGT. V was clipped by 6 bases and J by 5 bases; unmatched bases: 3. The CDR3 reads CASSRDRGNNEQFF. CDR3 bases: TGTGCCAGCAGCCGGGACAGGGGGAACAATGAGCAGTTCTTC.

This clone turned up a few times. The chain employs TRBV10-2 and TRBJ2-1; tentative D call: TRBD2 (6 bases). CDR3 size: 15 residues. The V end was cut by 4 bases, the J end by 4 bases, with 14 bases between. Germline V gene lookup returns CDR1 WSHSY and CDR2 SAAADI. The CDR3: CASSGGDSGYNEQFF. CDR3 DNA sequence: TGCGCCAGCAGTGGGGGGGACTCCGGTTACAATGAGCAGTTCTTC.

The V and J genes are TRBV28 and TRBJ2-4; D might be TRBD1 (5 bases). Germline V lookup: CDR1 MDHEN, CDR2 SYDVKM. CDR3 length: 13 amino acids. Trimming removed 3 bases at V and 6 bases at J, with 9 bases between. The CDR3 coding sequence is TGTGCCAGCAGTTTCGGCGACAGAAACATTCAGTACTTC. Residues: CASSFGDRNIQYF.

The chain is built from TRBV6-5 and TRBJ2-7, with D possibly being TRBD1 (6 bases). Per the germline V gene, CDR1 is MNHEY and CDR2 is SVGAGI. The CDR3 contains 15 residues. Trimming removed 5 bases from V and 3 bases from J, with 17 bases in between. CDR3 sequence: CASSPLGTKFYEQYF. The CDR3 DNA is TGTGCCAGCAGTCCTCTCGGGACAAAATTCTACGAGCAGTACTTC.

The chain combines TRBV7-9 with TRBJ1-1; D might be TRBD1 (6 bases). The germline gives CDR1 SEHNR, CDR2 FQNEAQ (reference sequence). This CDR3 is 12 amino acids long. The CDR3: CSSPGEGTEAFF. The CDR3 region has the DNA TGTTCCTCGCCAGGGGAAGGGACTGAAGCTTTCTTT.

The chain carries TRBV4-1 and TRBJ2-1, with D tentatively TRBD1 (6 bases). V dropped 0 bases and J dropped 1 base, with 7 bases sitting between them. This CDR3 region has 15 residues. Per germline, CDR1 MGHRA and CDR2 YSYEKL. The CDR3 protein is CASSQDQGSYNEQFF. In nucleotides, the CDR3 is TGCGCCAGCAGCCAAGATCAGGGGTCCTACAATGAGCAGTTCTTC.

The J gene is TRBJ1-2, the V gene TRBV27; 7 bases map to TRBD1. The V and J ends lost 3 bases and 4 bases, in that order; junction bases with no gene match: 5. The CDR3 is made up of 14 amino acids. Germline-derived CDR1 and CDR2 are MNHEY and SMNVEV (reference sequence). CDR3 amino acids: CASSFSDRVYGYTF. Written as DNA, the CDR3 is TGTGCCAGCAGTTTTTCCGACAGGGTCTATGGCTACACCTTC.

CDR3 DNA: TGTGCCAGCAGCTTAGCGGTCCAAGAGACCCAGTACTTC. Protein sequence: CASSLAVQETQYF. This rearrangement joins TRBV5-8 to TRBJ2-5; TRBD2 might be the D (5 bases). The length of the CDR3 is 13 residues. Germline values: CDR1 SGHTS, CDR2 YDEGEE. The V and J ends lost 2 bases and 1 base respectively, with 6 bases between them.

This clone was picked up one time. The chain carries TRBV18 and TRBJ2-1, with a tentative D call TRBD2 (6 bases). Germline assignment: CDR1 KGHSH and CDR2 LQKENI. The CDR3 loop spans 14 amino acids. V lost 11 bases and J 0 bases, leaving 14 bases between the germline ends. The CDR3 reads CASGESISYNEQFF. DNA for the CDR3: TGTGCCTCGGGGGAGAGTATCTCCTACAATGAGCAGTTCTTC.

The chain carries TRBV11-2 and TRBJ1-1; 9 bases map to TRBD1. This CDR3 region has 18 residues. In germline, CDR1 is SGHAT, CDR2 FQNNGV. Losses at the gene ends were 1 base for V and 3 bases for J; bases not matched to a gene: 12. CDR3 in amino acids: CASSLGTGGAPGYTEAFF. CDR3 nucleotides: TGTGCCAGCAGCTTAGGTACAGGGGGCGCCCCGGGGTACACTGAAGCTTTCTTT.

The sample holds one count of this clone. This sequence joins TRBV7-9 and TRBJ1-2, with 9 bases lining up with TRBD1. Trimming at V came to 5 bases and at J to 6 bases, leaving 7 bases not matched to a gene. The CDR3 has 14 residues. CDR1 and CDR2 from the germline V gene are SEHNR and FQNEAQ (reference sequence). The CDR3 protein is CASSPGQGIDGYTF. CDR3 bases: TGTGCCAGCAGCCCCGGACAGGGGATCGATGGCTACACCTTC. Filled out from reference TRBV7-9 and TRBJ1-2, the complete variable domain reads DTGVSQNPRHKITKRGQNVTFRCDPISEHNRLYWYRQTLGQGPEFLTYFQNEAQLEKSRLLSDRFSAERPKGSFSTLEIQRTEQGDSAMYLCASSPGQGIDGYTFGSGTRLTVV.

The DNA for the CDR3 is TGTGCCAGCAGCCCCTCCAGGGGGAGTATTTCACCCCTCCACTTT. Its protein is CASSPSRGSISPLHF. The rearrangement links TRBV7-8 to TRBJ1-6, with TRBD1 matching over 7 bases. Germline V CDR1 and CDR2: SGHVS, FQNEAQ. The V and J ends lost 5 bases and 9 bases, in that order; junction bases with no gene match: 10. The CDR3 sequence is 15 residues long. Variable domain in full (rest from reference TRBV7-8 and TRBJ1-6): GAGVSQSPRYKVAKRGQDVALRCDPISGHVSLFWYQQALGQGPEFLTYFQNEAQLDKSGLPSDRFFAERPEGSVSTLKIQRTQQEDSAVYLCASSPSRGSISPLHFGNGTRLTVT.